Given below is one TCR beta chain in context. Its antigen is still unknown. The entry originates in a study of graft-versus-host responses after intestinal transplantation. The wider study: Recipients obtained multivisceral, liver-intestinal, or isolated intestinal transplants.

Sequencing was performed with immunoSEQ multiplex PCR; in TCRdb, only in-frame clones are kept and a portion is missing. Among about 120,000 clones listed, about 95% were seen once. Study-wide findings and caveats: High graft-versus-host to host-versus-graft clonal ratios were seen in allografts of patients with graft-donor T cell macrochimerism. GvH clones detected in recipient marrow included some appearing first in ileum or blood. Early after transplant, HvG declines were associated with peak levels of circulating GvH clones.

CDR1 is SGHDT and CDR2 is YYEEEE in the germline V gene. The CDR3 has 15 residues. The V and J ends lost 4 bases and 6 bases, in that order; junction bases with no gene match: 8. The V call is TRBV5-6, the J call TRBJ1-5; 9 nucleotides match TRBD1. The receptor was derived from a human donor who received an intestinal transplant. The source was unstimulated CD8+ T cells sorted from spleen or lymph node cells, collected before intestinal transplant. CDR3 nucleotide sequence: TGTGCCAGCAGCGTAACCGGGACAGGGAGTCAGCCCCAGCATTTT. It is translated as CASSVTGTGSQPQHF.